This T cell receptor (beta chain) was obtained from a study of blood T cell repertoires in COVID-19. Trimming removed 2 bases at V and 1 base at J, with 7 bases between. This CDR3 comprises 14 residues. Germline V gene data show CDR1 as MDHEN and CDR2 as SYDVKM. Authors' processing steps: Estimation of nucleated cell counts was performed using reference gene primer amplification. Measured with immunoSEQ multiplex PCR; TCRdb has only the in-frame clones, and not every one. Clone size and V and J calls were adopted from that table, with D and trimming inferred from the DNA. The sample lists more than 250,000 clones, more than 75% seen once, with around 1.7% in the top ten.

The V and J genes are TRBV28 and TRBJ2-3, with D hard to call. The origin of this receptor is a woman between 45 and 65 years old with acute or convalescent COVID-19. The sample comprised peripheral blood. CDR3 amino acids: CASSLTTGTDTQYF. In nucleotides, the CDR3 is TGTGCCAGCAGTTTAACTACGGGCACAGATACGCAGTATTTT.